The source of this TCR beta chain is a study of blood T cell repertoires in COVID-19. Study at large: The origin of the acute and convalescent COVID-19 samples was the United States, Italy and Spain. T cells, B-cell-depleted T cells, or PBMCs supplied cDNA or gDNA.

Germline loops: CDR1 MNHEY, CDR2 SMNVEV (reference sequence). Trimming cost V 2 bases and J 5 bases, with 13 bases left between them. This CDR3 comprises 15 residues. Authors' data handling: Reference gene primer amplification gave nucleated cell count estimates. Method: immunoSEQ multiplex PCR; TCRdb's copy keeps in-frame clones and lacks some. The D gene and trimming were derived from the DNA, and the V and J assignments and clone size from that table. The table has some 280,000 clones, approximately 89% seen once; the top ten hold about an eighth. Material: peripheral blood. The TCR originated in a woman in her sixties or seventies with acute or convalescent COVID-19. The V and J genes are TRBV27 and TRBJ1-5; a weak D match, TRBD1 (6 bases). Here the CDR3 DNA reads TGTGCCAGCAGTTTAAAGGGGGGGCCACATCAGCCCCAGCATTTT. Its protein is CASSLKGGPHQPQHF.